Below, 27 T cell receptor beta chains from the same sample are listed, as sequenced in a study of T cells in localized non-small cell lung cancer. The protocol was immunoSEQ multiplex PCR, while the TCRdb copy is restricted to in-frame clones and leaves out a portion. The sample includes tens of thousands of clones, approximately 83% seen only once; the top ten take about 8%. Sample: PBMCs, taken before any cancer treatment. Every receptor here comes from a man aged 35-75 years with stage II lung adenocarcinoma.

This chain connects TRBV29-1 to TRBJ2-7; perhaps TRBD2 as D (5 bases). CDR1 SQVTM and CDR2 ANQGSEA come from the germline V gene. The V gene lost 5 bases and the J gene lost 3 bases, with 8 bases spanning the gap. CDR3 length: 11 amino acids. The CDR3 is CSVLLDYEQYF. CDR3 bases: TGCAGCGTTCTACTAGACTACGAGCAGTACTTC.

The chain has TRBV11-2 and TRBJ2-1; 10 nucleotides align to TRBD2. Germline V gene data show CDR1 as SGHAT and CDR2 as FQNNGV. The V segment lost 2 bases and the J segment 5 bases; nucleotides outside the gene matches: 3. The CDR3 has 15 residues. CDR3 sequence: CASSLILAGNNEQFF. CDR3 DNA sequence: TGTGCCAGCAGCTTAATACTAGCGGGGAACAATGAGCAGTTCTTC.

This clone was found a few times. The genes are TRBV19 and TRBJ2-2; D is ambiguous. This CDR3 contains 13 residues. V gave up 3 bases and J gave up 6 bases, with 8 bases separating them. CDR1 is LNHDA and CDR2 is SQIVND in the germline V gene (reference sequence). The CDR3: CASSIFPAGELFF. CDR3 coding DNA: TGTGCCAGTAGTATTTTCCCAGCCGGGGAGCTGTTTTTT.

The V call is TRBV6-5, the J call TRBJ1-1; weak D call: TRBD1 (5 bases). This CDR3 has 15 amino acids. V lost 6 bases and J lost 1, with 15 bases in between. CDR1 is MNHEY and CDR2 is SVGAGI in the germline V gene. DNA for the CDR3: TGTGCCAGCAGGGGTGGAGGGGCGGGGAACACTGAAGCTTTCTTT. This translates into CASRGGGAGNTEAFF.

The gene calls are TRBV6-5 and TRBJ1-2; 7 bases agree with TRBD1. Germline V gene data show CDR1 as MNHEY and CDR2 as SVGAGI. V was pared by 2 bases and J by 7 bases, with 10 bases of the junction left unmatched. This CDR3 has 15 residues. The CDR3 DNA reads TGTGCCAGCAGTTACGTTGGACAGGAAGCCCGTGGCTACACCTTC. It is translated as CASSYVGQEARGYTF.

The V gene is TRBV10-3, the J gene TRBJ1-2, with D tentatively TRBD1 (6 bases). The CDR3 runs to 13 residues. Trimming stripped 8 bases from V and 6 bases from J, with 16 bases between. CDR1 is ENHRY, CDR2 SYGVKD, per germline. The CDR3 DNA follows: TGTGCCATCCGCCCTGGGGGCTCCCATGGCTACACCTTC. It is translated as CAIRPGGSHGYTF.

V is TRBV14 and J is TRBJ2-5; 12 bases align to TRBD2. The CDR3 contains 15 residues. Germline V gives CDR1 SGHDN, CDR2 FVKESK. V trimming: 4 bases; J trimming: 5 bases; junction bases outside the gene matches: 5. CDR3 in amino acids: CASSPLAGGRETQYF. Here the CDR3 DNA reads TGTGCCAGCAGCCCACTAGCGGGAGGTCGTGAGACCCAGTACTTC.

The J gene is TRBJ2-2, the V gene TRBV27, with TRBD1 identical over 9 bases. Germline assignment: CDR1 MNHEY and CDR2 SMNVEV (reference sequence). The CDR3 contains 19 residues. Germline trimming cut 4 bases from V and 5 bases from J; bases unmatched to any gene: 17. The DNA for the CDR3 is TGTGCCAGCAGTTCGCCTATATTTCACAGGGGGCGTTATACCGGGGAGCTGTTTTTT. Its translation is CASSSPIFHRGRYTGELFF.

The genes are TRBV7-9 and TRBJ2-2, with D possibly being TRBD1 or TRBD2 (5 bases each). The CDR3 sequence is 14 residues long. V lost 5 bases and J lost 2, with 9 bases in between. The germline V gene has CDR1 SEHNR and CDR2 FQNEAQ (reference sequence). The CDR3 bases are TGTGCCAGCAGCGACCGGGACAACACCGGGGAGCTGTTTTTT. Protein: CASSDRDNTGELFF.

The rearrangement links TRBV27 to TRBJ1-5; no reliable D call. The germline CDR1 and CDR2 sequences are MNHEY and SMNVEV (reference sequence). This CDR3 contains 13 residues. V was pared by 4 bases and J by 5 bases, with 9 bases between. The CDR3 DNA follows: TGTGCCAGCAGTTCCCGTGGGTATCAGCCCCAGCATTTT. Amino acids: CASSSRGYQPQHF.

This clone was counted once. This chain connects TRBV6-6 to TRBJ2-3; D is possibly TRBD1 (5 bases). Looked up from germline, CDR1 is MNHNY and CDR2 is SVGAGI (reference sequence). V was pared by 6 bases and J by 6 bases, with 13 bases between. The CDR3 runs 13 residues. CDR3 sequence: CASSRDRIDTQYF. CDR3 sequence (DNA): TGTGCCAGCAGCCGTGACAGAATTGATACGCAGTATTTT.

The CDR3 spells CASSFQGVSYEQYF. The CDR3 region has the DNA TGTGCCAGCAGCTTCCAGGGGGTGTCCTACGAGCAGTACTTC. The gene calls are TRBV5-4 and TRBJ2-7; 7 bases map to TRBD1. This CDR3 is 14 amino acids long. Trimming cost V 2 bases and J 1 base; bases outside gene matches: 3. Germline values: CDR1 SGHNT, CDR2 YYREEE (reference sequence). The whole variable domain, remainder taken from reference TRBV5-4 and TRBJ2-7, is ETGVTQSPTHLIKTRGQQVTLRCSSQSGHNTVSWYQQALGQGPQFIFQYYREEENGRGNFPPRFSGLQFPNYSSELNVNALELDDSALYLCASSFQGVSYEQYFGPGTRLTVT.

This chain joins TRBV11-3 and TRBJ2-7; D is possibly TRBD2 (7 bases). This CDR3 has 15 amino acids. Per the germline V gene, CDR1 is SGHNT and CDR2 is YENEEA. V lost 3 bases to trimming and J lost 6 bases, with 18 bases between them. The CDR3 spells CASSFRGGGPAEQYF. CDR3 nucleotide sequence: TGTGCCAGCAGCTTTCGAGGGGGGGGACCCGCCGAGCAGTACTTC.

The rearrangement uses TRBV18 and TRBJ2-5, with D possibly matching TRBD2 (6 bases). This CDR3 has 14 residues. Trimming cost V 1 base and J 5 bases, with 11 bases left between them. In germline, CDR1 is KGHSH, CDR2 LQKENI. This chain's CDR3 is CASSPRAGRETQYF. The CDR3 region has the DNA TGTGCCAGCTCACCACGTGCGGGGCGGGAGACCCAGTACTTC.

This chain joins TRBV28 and TRBJ2-7; TRBD2 matches at 11 bases. Per the germline V gene, CDR1 is MDHEN and CDR2 is SYDVKM. With 6 bases clipped from V and 1 base from J, the junction kept 8 bases outside the gene matches. The CDR3 length is 16 residues. CDR3 bases: TGTGCCAGCAGCCTTACCGGGACTAGCGGATCCTACGAGCAGTACTTC. It specifies CASSLTGTSGSYEQYF.

V gene TRBV5-1 combines with J gene TRBJ2-1, with a possible D match to TRBD2 (5 bases). V lost 4 bases and J 6 bases, leaving 11 bases between the germline ends. The V gene's germline CDR1 is SGHRS and CDR2 YFSETQ. CDR3 length equals 13 residues. The CDR3 reads CASSLRSGNEQFF. CDR3 DNA sequence: TGCGCCAGCAGCCTCCGAAGCGGCAATGAGCAGTTCTTC.

This chain uses TRBV30 with TRBJ2-4, with D possibly TRBD2 on 6 matching bases. CDR3 length: 14 residues. Trimming removed 4 bases at V and 0 bases at J, with 10 bases between. Germline assignment: CDR1 GTSNPN and CDR2 SVGIG (reference sequence). The CDR3 loop is CAWNSGVAKNIQYF. In DNA form, the CDR3 reads TGTGCCTGGAATAGCGGAGTAGCCAAAAACATTCAGTACTTC.

The CDR3 DNA reads as TGTGCCAGCAGCTCTTCAGGGGAGGCTTTCTTT. It encodes CASSSSGEAFF. The J gene is TRBJ1-1, the V gene TRBV7-2, with D tentatively TRBD1 (6 bases). The germline V gene has CDR1 SGHTA and CDR2 FQGNSA. There are 11 residues in the CDR3. Trimming removed 4 bases at V and 11 bases at J, with 11 bases between.

V is TRBV9 and J is TRBJ1-4, with 10 nucleotides matching TRBD1. Germline-derived CDR1 and CDR2 are SGDLS and YYNGEE. The CDR3 runs 16 residues. Trimming cost V 4 bases and J 5 bases; bases outside gene matches: 8. CDR3 coding DNA: TGTGCCAGCAGCCTAGGCGGGGGACAGGGGAATGAAAAACTGTTTTTT. Translation gives CASSLGGGQGNEKLFF.

The chain combines TRBV2 with TRBJ2-3; the D gene is possibly TRBD2 (5 bases). Per the germline V gene, CDR1 is SNHLY and CDR2 is FYNNEI. The CDR3 spans 13 residues. Trimming removed 11 bases from V and 3 bases from J, with 15 bases in between. The CDR3 sequence: CALLVGRTDTQYF. CDR3 DNA: TGTGCCCTACTAGTTGGGAGAACAGATACGCAGTATTTT.

The rearrangement links TRBV18 to TRBJ2-7; tentative D call: TRBD2 (5 bases). The germline gives CDR1 KGHSH, CDR2 LQKENI. This CDR3 region has 14 residues. Deletions cut 4 bases from V and 0 bases from J, with 10 bases between. As DNA, the CDR3 is TGTGCCAGCTCACGTGAGGGCCTCTCCTACGAGCAGTACTTC. Translation gives CASSREGLSYEQYF.

The chain couples TRBV7-9 to TRBJ2-5; 7 bases are a match to TRBD2. Germline CDR1 SEHNR, CDR2 FQNEAQ (reference sequence). With V trimmed by 4 bases and J by 4 bases, 6 bases remained unmatched. This CDR3 comprises 14 residues. Here the CDR3 DNA reads TGTGCCAGCAGCTACCAGCGGGGAGGAGAGACCCAGTACTTC. Translation gives CASSYQRGGETQYF.

The chain couples TRBV7-9 to TRBJ1-5, with 7 bases that match TRBD1. Germline V lookup: CDR1 SEHNR, CDR2 FQNEAQ (reference sequence). J gave up 2 bases and V 1 base, and 5 bases lay outside the gene matches. This CDR3 spans 16 amino acids. The DNA of the CDR3 is TGTGCCAGCAGCTTAGGGGCAGGGGGAGGCAATCAGCCCCAGCATTTT. Translating gives CASSLGAGGGNQPQHF. The whole variable domain, remainder taken from reference TRBV7-9 and TRBJ1-5, is DTGVSQNPRHKITKRGQNVTFRCDPISEHNRLYWYRQTLGQGPEFLTYFQNEAQLEKSRLLSDRFSAERPKGSFSTLEIQRTEQGDSAMYLCASSLGAGGGNQPQHFGDGTRLSIL.

The rearrangement uses TRBV5-8 and TRBJ1-2; no clear D gene. CDR3 size: 10 residues. V lost 2 bases to trimming and J lost 8 bases, with 4 bases between them. Germline values: CDR1 SGHTS, CDR2 YDEGEE. As DNA, the CDR3 is TGTGCCAGCAGCTTTTGGGGCTACACCTTC. This translates into CASSFWGYTF.

Notes on this clone: The same CDR3 can be traced to other DNA sequences in this sample. V and J are TRBV19 and TRBJ2-1; TRBD1 agrees at 11 bases. Germline V lookup: CDR1 LNHDA, CDR2 SQIVND (reference sequence). The J segment lost 7 bases and the V segment lost 3 bases, leaving 5 bases of the junction unmatched. This CDR3 has 15 amino acids. CDR3 coding DNA: TGTGCCAGTAGTATTGGACAGGGGGCTGGGAATGAGCAGTTCTTC. Translation gives CASSIGQGAGNEQFF.

The V gene is TRBV19, the J gene TRBJ2-5, with 8 bases that match TRBD2. The V segment lost 6 bases and the J segment 1 base; nucleotides outside the gene matches: 1. The CDR3 runs 13 residues. Germline lookup yields CDR1 LNHDA and CDR2 SQIVND (reference sequence). The CDR3 DNA follows: TGTGCCAGTAGCACTAGCGGCCAAGAGACCCAGTACTTC. It specifies CASSTSGQETQYF.

The chain recombines TRBV7-8 with TRBJ2-7; a possible D gene is TRBD2 (6 bases). This CDR3 has 16 amino acids. With 0 bases removed from V and 3 bases from J, the gap between germline ends came to 15 bases. In germline, CDR1 is SGHVS, CDR2 FQNEAQ. The CDR3 region is CASSLASGEGLYEQYF. In nucleotides, the CDR3 is TGTGCCAGCAGCTTAGCCTCGGGGGAAGGACTCTACGAGCAGTACTTC.